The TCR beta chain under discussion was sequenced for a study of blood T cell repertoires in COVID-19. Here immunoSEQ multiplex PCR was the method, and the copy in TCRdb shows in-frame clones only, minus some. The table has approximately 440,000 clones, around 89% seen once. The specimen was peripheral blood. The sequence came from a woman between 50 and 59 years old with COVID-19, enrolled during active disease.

The CDR3 DNA reads as TGTGCCAGCAGCTTAGTGGGCGGGCTAGCCAATGAGCAGTTCTTC. It is translated as CASSLVGGLANEQFF. This sequence joins TRBV11-3 and TRBJ2-1; perhaps TRBD2 as D (5 bases). The CDR3 loop spans 15 amino acids. V lost 1 base, J lost 6 bases, and 13 bases lay in between. Germline CDR1 reads SGHNT; CDR2 reads YENEEA.